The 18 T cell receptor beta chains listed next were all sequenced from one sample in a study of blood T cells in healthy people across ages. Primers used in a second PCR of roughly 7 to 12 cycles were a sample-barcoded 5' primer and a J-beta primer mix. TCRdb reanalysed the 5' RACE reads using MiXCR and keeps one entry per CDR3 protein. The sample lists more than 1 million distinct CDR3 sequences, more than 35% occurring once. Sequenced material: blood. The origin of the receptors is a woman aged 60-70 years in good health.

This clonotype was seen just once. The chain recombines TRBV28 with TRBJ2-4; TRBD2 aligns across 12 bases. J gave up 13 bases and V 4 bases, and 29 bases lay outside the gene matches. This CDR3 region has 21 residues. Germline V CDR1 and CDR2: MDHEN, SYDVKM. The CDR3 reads CASSSTFHGTSGRQSSYGQYF. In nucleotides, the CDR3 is TGTGCCAGCAGTTCGACCTTCCACGGGACTAGCGGGCGACAGAGCTCCTACGGGCAGTACTTC.

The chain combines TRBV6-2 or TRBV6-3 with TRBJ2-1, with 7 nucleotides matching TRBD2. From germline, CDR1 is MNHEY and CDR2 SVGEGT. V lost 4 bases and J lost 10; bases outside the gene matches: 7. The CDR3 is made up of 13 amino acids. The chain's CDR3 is CASSSGAGREQFF. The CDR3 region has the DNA TGTGCCAGCAGTTCCGGAGCGGGACGGGAGCAGTTCTTC.

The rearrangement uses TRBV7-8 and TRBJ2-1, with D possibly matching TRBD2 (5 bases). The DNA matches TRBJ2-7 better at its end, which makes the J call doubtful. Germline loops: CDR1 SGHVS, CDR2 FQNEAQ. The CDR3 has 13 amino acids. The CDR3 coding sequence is TGTGCCAGCAGCTTAGCGCAACGGGGTGAGCAGTACTTC. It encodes CASSLAQRGEQYF.

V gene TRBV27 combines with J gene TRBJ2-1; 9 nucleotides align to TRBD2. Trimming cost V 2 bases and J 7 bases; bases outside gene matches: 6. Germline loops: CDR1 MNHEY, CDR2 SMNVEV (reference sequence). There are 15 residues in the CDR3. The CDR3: CASSLLSGRANEQFF. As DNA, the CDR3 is TGTGCCAGCAGTTTACTTAGCGGGAGAGCTAATGAGCAGTTCTTC.

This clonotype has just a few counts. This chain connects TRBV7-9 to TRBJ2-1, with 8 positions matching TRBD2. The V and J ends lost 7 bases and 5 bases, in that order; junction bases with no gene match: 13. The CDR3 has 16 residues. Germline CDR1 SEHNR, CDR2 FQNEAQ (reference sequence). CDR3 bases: TGTGCCAGCACCCTCCAGCTTACTAGCGGAAACAATGAGCAGTTCTTC. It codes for CASTLQLTSGNNEQFF.

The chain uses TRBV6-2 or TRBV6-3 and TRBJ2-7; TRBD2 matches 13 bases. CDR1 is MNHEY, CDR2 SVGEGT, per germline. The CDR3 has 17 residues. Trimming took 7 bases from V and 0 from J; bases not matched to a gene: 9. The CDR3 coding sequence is TGTGCCAGCACTACTACGGGACTAGCGGGAAACTCCTACGAGCAGTACTTC. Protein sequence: CASTTTGLAGNSYEQYF.

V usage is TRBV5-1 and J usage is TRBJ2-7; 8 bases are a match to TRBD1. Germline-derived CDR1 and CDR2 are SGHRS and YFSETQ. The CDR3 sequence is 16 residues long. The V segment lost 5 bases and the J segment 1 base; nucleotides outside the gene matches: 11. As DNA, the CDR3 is TGCGCCAGCAGAGAAGGACAGGGTTTTGGATCCTACGAGCAGTACTTC. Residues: CASREGQGFGSYEQYF.

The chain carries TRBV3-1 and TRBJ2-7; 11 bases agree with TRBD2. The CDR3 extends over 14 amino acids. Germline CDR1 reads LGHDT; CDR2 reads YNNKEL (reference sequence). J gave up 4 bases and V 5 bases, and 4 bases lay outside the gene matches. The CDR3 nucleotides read TGTGCCAGCAGCTCCCGGACTAGCGGGTACGAGCAGTACTTC. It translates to CASSSRTSGYEQYF.

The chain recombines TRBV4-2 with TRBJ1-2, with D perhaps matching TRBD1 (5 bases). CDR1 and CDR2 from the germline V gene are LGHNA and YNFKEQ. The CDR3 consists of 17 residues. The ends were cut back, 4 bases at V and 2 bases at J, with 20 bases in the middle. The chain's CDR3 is CASSPTSGGVPNYGYTF. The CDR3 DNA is TGTGCCAGCAGCCCGACCTCGGGGGGGGTCCCGAACTATGGCTACACCTTC.

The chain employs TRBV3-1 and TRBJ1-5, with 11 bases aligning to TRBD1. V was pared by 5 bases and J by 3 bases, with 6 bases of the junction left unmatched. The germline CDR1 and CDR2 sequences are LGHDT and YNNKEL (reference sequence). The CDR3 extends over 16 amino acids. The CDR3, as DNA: TGTGCCAGCAGCGGATCGGACAGGGGGCTCAATCAGCCCCAGCATTTT. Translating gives CASSGSDRGLNQPQHF.

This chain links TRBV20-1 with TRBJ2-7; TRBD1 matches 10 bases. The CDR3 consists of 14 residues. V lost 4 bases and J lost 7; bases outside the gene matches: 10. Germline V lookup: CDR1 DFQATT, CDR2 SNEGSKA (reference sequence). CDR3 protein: CSAIRGQGYNEQYF. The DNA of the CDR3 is TGCAGTGCTATTCGGGGACAGGGGTACAATGAGCAGTACTTC.

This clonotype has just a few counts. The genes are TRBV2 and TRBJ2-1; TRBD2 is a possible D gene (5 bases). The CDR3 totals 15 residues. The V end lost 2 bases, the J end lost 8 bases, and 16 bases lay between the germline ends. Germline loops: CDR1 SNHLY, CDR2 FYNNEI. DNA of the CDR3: TGTGCCAGCAGTGAAAGCGACAATAGCGCCGATGAGCAGTTCTTC. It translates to CASSESDNSADEQFF.

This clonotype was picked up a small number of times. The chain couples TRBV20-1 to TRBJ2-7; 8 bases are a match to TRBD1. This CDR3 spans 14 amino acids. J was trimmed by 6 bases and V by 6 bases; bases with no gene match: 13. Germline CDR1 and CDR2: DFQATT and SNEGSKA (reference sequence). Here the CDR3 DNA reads TGCAGTGCCATCCCCCCAGGCAGGGGGCCCGAGCAGTACTTC. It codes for CSAIPPGRGPEQYF.

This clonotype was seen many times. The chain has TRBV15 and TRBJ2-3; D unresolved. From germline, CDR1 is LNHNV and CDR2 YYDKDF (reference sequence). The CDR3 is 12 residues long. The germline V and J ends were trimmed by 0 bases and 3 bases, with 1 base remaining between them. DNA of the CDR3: TGTGCCACCAGCAGAGATACAGATACGCAGTATTTT. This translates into CATSRDTDTQYF. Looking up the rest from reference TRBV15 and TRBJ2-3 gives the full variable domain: DAMVIQNPRYQVTQFGKPVTLSCSQTLNHNVMYWYQQKSSQAPKLLFHYYDKDFNNEADTPDNFQSRRPNTSFCFLDIRSPGLGDTAMYLCATSRDTDTQYFGPGTRLTVL.

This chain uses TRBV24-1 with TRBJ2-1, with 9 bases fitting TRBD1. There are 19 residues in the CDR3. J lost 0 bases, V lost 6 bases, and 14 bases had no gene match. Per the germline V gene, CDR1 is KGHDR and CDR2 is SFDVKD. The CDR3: CATSTGGPGGRGSYNEQFF. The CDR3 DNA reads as TGTGCCACCAGTACAGGGGGCCCTGGCGGGAGAGGCTCCTACAATGAGCAGTTCTTC.

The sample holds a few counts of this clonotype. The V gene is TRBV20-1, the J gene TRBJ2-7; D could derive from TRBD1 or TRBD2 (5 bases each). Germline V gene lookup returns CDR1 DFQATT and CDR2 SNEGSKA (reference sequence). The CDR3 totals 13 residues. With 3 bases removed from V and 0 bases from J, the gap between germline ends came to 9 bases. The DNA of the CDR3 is TGCAGTGCTAGCGCAGGGAGCTCCTACGAGCAGTACTTC. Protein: CSASAGSSYEQYF.

The CDR3 DNA follows: TGTGCCAGCAGAAAAGGGGGCCAAAAATCTATGAACACTGAAGCTTTCTTT. Its protein is CASRKGGQKSMNTEAFF. This rearrangement joins TRBV7-9 to TRBJ1-1; 7 nucleotides match TRBD1. This CDR3 contains 17 residues. Germline V CDR1 and CDR2: SEHNR, FQNEAQ (reference sequence). With 6 bases clipped from V and 0 bases from J, the junction kept 13 bases outside the gene matches.

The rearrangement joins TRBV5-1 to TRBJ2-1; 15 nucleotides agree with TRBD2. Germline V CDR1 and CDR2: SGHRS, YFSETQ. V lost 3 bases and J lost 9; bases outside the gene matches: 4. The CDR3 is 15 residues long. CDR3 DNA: TGCGCCAGCAGCTCATCGGGACTAGCGGGAGGTGAGCAGTTCTTC. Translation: CASSSSGLAGGEQFF.